This TCR beta chain was documented in a study of cytomegalovirus exposure and HLA in healthy donors. For the study at large: Earlier, 100 million to 130 million unique TCR beta sequences were recovered from approximately 180 million T cells by an analysis.

In regard to this clone: Its antigen is unidentified.

Findings and caveats of the study: Analyses of presence and absence presupposed an approximately uniform sequencing depth across donors. Only CMV serostatus was available as immune exposure information.

The V and J ends lost 3 bases and 6 bases respectively, with 3 bases between them. The CDR3 runs to 12 residues. Germline V lookup: CDR1 LNHDA, CDR2 SQIVND (reference sequence). Primers for the PCR totalled 60 Vbeta and 13 Jbeta. The protocol was immunoSEQ multiplex PCR, while the TCRdb copy is restricted to in-frame clones and leaves out a portion. The sample has some 130,000 clones; about 83% are singletons. The specimen sequenced was PBMCs. The TCR sequence derives from a woman in her thirties in good health and CMV-seronegative. This sequence joins TRBV19 and TRBJ1-6; D not resolved. The CDR3, as DNA: TGTGCCAGTAGTATCGTTAATTCACCCCTCCACTTT. It translates to CASSIVNSPLHF.